This T cell receptor (beta chain) was recorded in a study of blood T cell repertoires in COVID-19. Study as a whole: The analysed material was cDNA or gDNA that came from T cells, B-cell-depleted T cells, or PBMCs.

This clone was recorded once. In the source study's methods: Reference gene primer amplification yielded estimated nucleated cell counts. Repertoires were generated with immunoSEQ multiplex PCR, while TCRdb's copy carries only in-frame clones and drops some. D and trimming were read from the DNA, whereas the V and J calls and clone size are those reported in that table. Of about 280,000 clones detected, less than 90% appear once; the ten largest clones hold 10% to 15%. The sequencing sample was made of peripheral blood. The receptor comes from a human donor in a cohort sampled during active COVID-19.

CDR3 nucleotide sequence: TGTGCCAGCAGCCCTCTAGGGGACAGCCGGTTGAACACTGAAGCTTTCTTT. This encodes CASSPLGDSRLNTEAFF. The rearrangement links TRBV7-9 to TRBJ1-1; TRBD1 matches 7 bases. Trimming at V came to 5 bases and at J to 0 bases, leaving 12 bases not matched to a gene. This CDR3 region has 17 residues. The germline gives CDR1 SEHNR, CDR2 FQNEAQ (reference sequence).